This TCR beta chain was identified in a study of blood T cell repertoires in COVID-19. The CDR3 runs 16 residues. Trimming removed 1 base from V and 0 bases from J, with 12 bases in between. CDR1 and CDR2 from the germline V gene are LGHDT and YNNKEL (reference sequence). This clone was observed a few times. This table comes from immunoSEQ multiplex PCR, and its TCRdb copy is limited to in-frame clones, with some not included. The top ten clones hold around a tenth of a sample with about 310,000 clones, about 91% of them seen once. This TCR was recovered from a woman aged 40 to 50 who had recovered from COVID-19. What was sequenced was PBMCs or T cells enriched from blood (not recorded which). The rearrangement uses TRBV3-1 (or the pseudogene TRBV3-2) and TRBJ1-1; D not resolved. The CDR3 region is CASSQVPLAVNTEAFF. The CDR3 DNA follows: TGTGCCAGCAGCCAAGTACCCTTAGCCGTGAACACTGAAGCTTTCTTT.